This T cell receptor beta chain was documented in a study of response to subunit inactivated influenza vaccine. Study-wide results and limits: New T cells are recruited in small numbers by each seasonal influenza vaccination, according to the authors' suggestion.

TCRdb reprocessed the RT-PCR reads with MiXCR, giving one entry per CDR3 protein. The repertoire holds 550,000 to 650,000 distinct CDR3 sequences, over 9.5% seen once, with about 9.4% in the top ten. This clonotype appeared a few times. Its specificity is not known. Per the germline V gene, CDR1 is MGHRA and CDR2 is YSYEKL. V lost 0 bases and J 0 bases, leaving 9 bases between the germline ends. The CDR3 length is 17 residues. J is TRBJ2-6 and V is TRBV4-1; D uncertain. The source of this sequence is a man aged 50 to 60 who received an inactivated influenza vaccine. This specimen was PBMCs from blood, taken on the day of vaccination. The CDR3 is CASSQEGVPSGANVLTF. CDR3 in DNA: TGCGCCAGCAGCCAAGAAGGCGTACCCTCTGGGGCCAACGTCCTGACTTTC.